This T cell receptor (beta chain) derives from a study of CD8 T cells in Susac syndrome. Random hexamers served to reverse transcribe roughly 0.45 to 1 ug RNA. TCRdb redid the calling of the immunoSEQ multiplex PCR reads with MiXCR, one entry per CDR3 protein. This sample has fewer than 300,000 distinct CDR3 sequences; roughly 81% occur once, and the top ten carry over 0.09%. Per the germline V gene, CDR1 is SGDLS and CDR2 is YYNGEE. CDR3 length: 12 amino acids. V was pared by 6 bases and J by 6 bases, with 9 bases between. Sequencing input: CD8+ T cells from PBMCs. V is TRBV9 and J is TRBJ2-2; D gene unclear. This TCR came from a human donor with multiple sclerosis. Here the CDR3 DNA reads TGTGCCAGCACCGATTTTTCCGGGGAGCTGTTTTTT. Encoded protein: CASTDFSGELFF.